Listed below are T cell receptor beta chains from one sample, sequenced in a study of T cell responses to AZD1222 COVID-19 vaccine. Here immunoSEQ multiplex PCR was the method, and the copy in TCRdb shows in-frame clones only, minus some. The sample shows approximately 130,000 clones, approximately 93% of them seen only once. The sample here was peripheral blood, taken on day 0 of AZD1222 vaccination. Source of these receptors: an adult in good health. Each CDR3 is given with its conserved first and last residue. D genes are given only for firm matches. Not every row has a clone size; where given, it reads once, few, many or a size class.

CDR3 protein: CASTPGTGVGNTIYF
CDR3 DNA: TGTGCCAGCACCCCCGGGACAGGGGTCGGAAACACCATATATTTT
D gene: TRBD1
V gene: TRBV9
J gene: TRBJ1-3
clone size: -

CDR3 protein: CASRALAGAGRNNEQFF
CDR3 DNA: TGTGCCAGCAGGGCCCTAGCGGGAGCGGGGAGAAACAATGAGCAGTTCTTC
D gene: TRBD2
V gene: TRBV27
J gene: TRBJ2-1
clone size: -

CDR3 protein: CASSLDGRSYGYTF
CDR3 DNA: TGTGCCAGCAGCTTAGATGGCAGATCCTATGGCTACACCTTC
D gene: -
V gene: TRBV7-9
J gene: TRBJ1-2
clone size: once

CDR3 protein: CASSGRVHETQYF
CDR3 DNA: TGTGCCAGCAGCGGTCGCGTTCATGAGACCCAGTACTTC
D gene: -
V gene: TRBV9
J gene: TRBJ2-5
clone size: -

CDR3 protein: CASGLVPSASGSQETQYF
CDR3 DNA: TGTGCTAGTGGTTTGGTACCGTCCGCTAGCGGGAGTCAAGAGACCCAGTACTTC
D gene: TRBD2
V gene: TRBV12-5
J gene: TRBJ2-5
clone size: once

CDR3 protein: CASSISSKIGNTIYF
CDR3 DNA: TGTGCCAGTAGTATCAGCAGCAAGATAGGAAACACCATATATTTT
D gene: -
V gene: TRBV19
J gene: TRBJ1-3
clone size: -

CDR3 protein: CASSQIPGREQYF
CDR3 DNA: TGCGCCAGCAGTCAAATACCCGGGAGGGAGCAGTACTTC
D gene: TRBD2
V gene: TRBV4-1
J gene: TRBJ2-7
clone size: -

CDR3 protein: CASRAVGINEQYF
CDR3 DNA: TGTGCCAGCAGGGCGGTAGGAATCAACGAGCAGTACTTC
D gene: -
V gene: TRBV6-5
J gene: TRBJ2-7
clone size: -

CDR3 protein: CASSSSRMTEAFF
CDR3 DNA: TGTGCCAGCAGCTCCTCAAGAATGACTGAAGCTTTCTTT
D gene: -
V gene: TRBV7-9
J gene: TRBJ1-1
clone size: -

CDR3 protein: CASSGGTANQPQHF
CDR3 DNA: TGTGCCAGCAGCGGTGGGACAGCAAATCAGCCCCAGCATTTT
D gene: TRBD1
V gene: TRBV9
J gene: TRBJ1-5
clone size: once

CDR3 protein: CASSDYEGIGELFF
CDR3 DNA: TGTGCCAGCAGTGATTACGAGGGGATCGGGGAGCTGTTTTTT
D gene: -
V gene: TRBV6-4
J gene: TRBJ2-2
clone size: -

CDR3 protein: CATSRGTLAGALREQYF
CDR3 DNA: TGTGCCACCAGCAGAGGGACACTAGCGGGAGCCCTTCGCGAGCAGTACTTC
D gene: TRBD2
V gene: TRBV15
J gene: TRBJ2-7
clone size: -

CDR3 protein: CARGEVGDEAFF
CDR3 DNA: TGTGCCAGAGGTGAGGTAGGGGATGAAGCTTTCTTT
D gene: -
V gene: TRBV2
J gene: TRBJ1-1
clone size: once